This entry lists 14 T cell receptor beta chains sequenced from one sample in a study of blood T cell repertoires in COVID-19. The method was immunoSEQ multiplex PCR; TCRdb's version includes in-frame clones alone and lacks a portion of them. This sample carries about 190,000 clones, around four fifths of them seen once, and the ten largest clones take under 5.5%. The sample consisted of peripheral blood. These receptor sequences come from a woman between 25 and 40 years old with acute or convalescent COVID-19.

This clone was detected a few times. The J gene is TRBJ1-2, the V gene TRBV12-3 or TRBV12-4, with 7 nucleotides matching TRBD1. V was clipped by 8 bases and J by 8 bases; unmatched bases: 8. The CDR3 loop spans 12 amino acids. The CDR3 DNA is TGTGCCAGCGCCGGCGGGACAGACGGCTACACCTTC. Protein sequence: CASAGGTDGYTF.

The chain combines TRBV4-1 with TRBJ1-2, with D possibly being TRBD1 (5 bases). Germline-derived CDR1 and CDR2 are MGHRA and YSYEKL. V was cut by 3 bases and J by 4 bases, with 15 bases left in between. The length of the CDR3 is 15 residues. Here the CDR3 DNA reads TGCGCCAGCAGCCACTCTACAGCACAGGCCTATGGCTACACCTTC. Its translation: CASSHSTAQAYGYTF.

A few counts support this clone. This chain connects TRBV3-1 (or the pseudogene TRBV3-2) to TRBJ1-2; D not certain. CDR3 length: 12 amino acids. Germline V gene sequence: CDR1 LGHDT, CDR2 YNNKEL (reference sequence). Trimming removed 4 bases from V and 5 bases from J, with 8 bases in between. The CDR3 nucleotides are TGTGCCAGCAGCCCGGCGGGGTATGGCTACACCTTC. Protein sequence: CASSPAGYGYTF.

Written as DNA, the CDR3 is TGTGCCAGCAGCTTAGCAGGGACAGGGCAGAACACTGAAGCTTTCTTT. Translation gives CASSLAGTGQNTEAFF. The V gene is TRBV7-9, the J gene TRBJ1-1; 9 bases line up with TRBD1. Per the germline V gene, CDR1 is SEHNR and CDR2 is FQNEAQ (reference sequence). The CDR3 is made up of 16 amino acids. The ends lost 0 bases at V and 1 base at J; junction bases unmatched: 3.

This chain uses TRBV30 with TRBJ1-6, with no clear D. Per germline, CDR1 GTSNPN and CDR2 SVGIG (reference sequence). This CDR3 contains 12 residues. The germline V and J ends were trimmed by 0 bases and 10 bases, with 7 bases remaining between them. In DNA, the CDR3 is TGTGCCTGGAGTGTACCTAAGTCACCCCTCCACTTT. Its translation is CAWSVPKSPLHF.

In DNA, the CDR3 is TGTGCCTGGAGTGTCGCCCCCGGAGACAGTCGAACTAGCACAGATACGCAGTATTTT. It yields the protein CAWSVAPGDSRTSTDTQYF. The chain employs TRBV30 and TRBJ2-3; weak D call: TRBD1 (5 bases). Trimming took off 0 bases at V and 0 bases at J, with 22 bases between the two ends. The CDR3 sequence is 19 residues long. CDR1 is GTSNPN, CDR2 SVGIG, per germline (reference sequence).

The chain employs TRBV5-6 and TRBJ1-4, with TRBD1 identical over 8 bases. CDR3 length: 15 residues. The germline gives CDR1 SGHDT, CDR2 YYEEEE. J gave up 6 bases and V 1 base, and 5 bases lay outside the gene matches. The CDR3, as DNA: TGTGCCAGCAGCTTGATGTTGGACAGGGATGAAAAACTGTTTTTT. It translates to CASSLMLDRDEKLFF.

This chain uses TRBV27 with TRBJ2-7, with D maybe TRBD1 (6 bases). The CDR3 covers 14 residues. With 5 bases removed from V and 2 bases from J, the gap between germline ends came to 13 bases. CDR1 and CDR2 from the germline V gene are MNHEY and SMNVEV (reference sequence). For the CDR3, the DNA is TGTGCCAGCAGTCCGATACAGGGCCCCTACGAGCAGTACTTC. Amino acid sequence: CASSPIQGPYEQYF.

The chain uses TRBV5-1 and TRBJ1-2; 7 bases agree with TRBD1. The germline gives CDR1 SGHRS, CDR2 YFSETQ. V shed 2 bases, J shed 5 bases, and the junction held 9 bases outside the gene matches. The CDR3 runs to 15 residues. The CDR3 protein is CASSLGGAPGYGYTF. The CDR3 region has the DNA TGCGCCAGCAGCTTAGGGGGCGCCCCTGGTTATGGCTACACCTTC.

The chain is built from TRBV6-1 and TRBJ2-2, with 11 bases matching TRBD2. The germline gives CDR1 MNHNS, CDR2 SASEGT. The junction had 6 bases not matched to a gene; V was cut back by 6 bases and J by 6 bases. The CDR3 has 15 amino acids. The CDR3 nucleotides read TGTGCCAGCAGGCAACTAGCGGGAGAGCCCGGGGAGCTGTTTTTT. Encoded protein: CASRQLAGEPGELFF.

The rearrangement uses TRBV18 and TRBJ2-5; 7 nucleotides match TRBD1. Germline V lookup: CDR1 KGHSH, CDR2 LQKENI. This CDR3 comprises 15 residues. Trimming cost V 3 bases and J 2 bases; bases outside gene matches: 6. The CDR3 bases are TGTGCCAGCTCACCCAAATCGGGACAGCAAGAGACCCAGTACTTC. It translates to CASSPKSGQQETQYF.

The genes are TRBV27 and TRBJ2-1, with TRBD2 identical over 9 bases. Trimming took 3 bases from V and 9 from J; bases not matched to a gene: 12. Germline V CDR1 and CDR2: MNHEY, SMNVEV (reference sequence). The CDR3 is 16 residues long. CDR3 residues: CASSFYPSGGKGEQFF. For the CDR3, the DNA is TGTGCCAGCAGTTTTTATCCCAGCGGGGGGAAGGGTGAGCAGTTCTTC.

In this sample, this clone turned up once. This chain connects TRBV7-2 to TRBJ2-1; TRBD2 matches 10 bases. The V segment lost 4 bases and the J segment 5 bases; nucleotides outside the gene matches: 8. This CDR3 region has 16 residues. The germline CDR1 and CDR2 sequences are SGHTA and FQGNSA. CDR3 protein: CASSSYLLAGNNEQFF. For the CDR3, the DNA is TGTGCCAGCAGCTCGTACCTACTAGCGGGGAACAATGAGCAGTTCTTC.

V gene TRBV7-2 combines with J gene TRBJ1-5; no firm D call. Germline V lookup: CDR1 SGHTA, CDR2 FQGNSA. V lost 1 base to trimming and J lost 7 bases, with 11 bases between them. The CDR3 spans 14 residues. This CDR3 is CASSLVEGSQPQHF. The CDR3 DNA is TGTGCCAGCAGCTTAGTCGAAGGGAGCCAGCCCCAGCATTTT.